The sequence of this T cell receptor (beta chain) was determined in a study of T cell responses to AZD1222 COVID-19 vaccine. Comment on this clone: Its specificity is unknown.

Findings of the study overall: None of the repertoires were sampled until the peak T cell response had passed. Compared with day 0, the breadth and depth of the Spike-specific TCR repertoire rose significantly after two doses of AZD1222.

Germline values: CDR1 MNHEY, CDR2 SVGAGI. The V gene end was trimmed by 6 bases and the J gene end by 6 bases; junction bases not matched to a gene: 10. This CDR3 has 14 amino acids. TCRdb's table, derived via immunoSEQ multiplex PCR, lists solely in-frame clones and lacks some. Counted here are 150,000 to 200,000 clones, around 88% occurring once; the ten biggest clones make up around 1%. This clonotype originated in an adult who received the AZD1222 COVID-19 vaccine. Sequencing was performed on peripheral blood, taken 28 days after the second AZD1222 dose. V and J are TRBV6-5 and TRBJ1-1, with TRBD1 matching 7 bases. In DNA, the CDR3 is TGTGCCAGCAGCCCGAGGGGGCGGAGGGCTGAAGCTTTCTTT. This encodes CASSPRGRRAEAFF.